These 26 T cell receptor beta chains originate from one sample sequenced in a study of blood T cell repertoires in COVID-19. This table comes from immunoSEQ multiplex PCR, and its TCRdb copy is limited to in-frame clones, with some not included. The repertoire holds approximately 220,000 clones, with about 87% as singletons. Sequencing was done on a sample of PBMCs or T cells enriched from blood (not recorded which). The receptors originated from a woman between 25 and 40 years old who had recovered from COVID-19.

The chain employs TRBV6-5 and TRBJ1-3; no clear D gene. Germline CDR1 is MNHEY and CDR2 is SVGAGI. This CDR3 comprises 15 residues. The V end lost 7 bases, the J end lost 1 base, and 14 bases lay between the germline ends. The CDR3 loop reads CASKTGSLSGNTIYF. The CDR3 DNA reads TGTGCCAGCAAGACGGGATCCTTGTCTGGAAACACCATATATTTT.

The chain carries TRBV4-2 and TRBJ2-2, with TRBD1 matching over 10 bases. CDR1 and CDR2 (germline): LGHNA, YNFKEQ. The CDR3 spans 15 residues. V lost 6 bases, J lost 2 bases, and 3 bases stayed unmatched. The CDR3 nucleotides are TGTGCCAGCAGGCGACAGGGGGCAAACACCGGGGAGCTGTTTTTT. Amino acids: CASRRQGANTGELFF.

The chain has TRBV15 and TRBJ1-1, with D unresolved. V dropped 2 bases and J dropped 3 bases, with 16 bases sitting between them. The CDR3 covers 16 residues. The germline V gene has CDR1 LNHNV and CDR2 YYDKDF (reference sequence). CDR3: CATSRRRTVRHTEAFF. Written as DNA, the CDR3 is TGTGCCACCAGCAGACGACGGACTGTGAGACACACTGAAGCTTTCTTT.

V and J are TRBV3-1 (or the pseudogene TRBV3-2) and TRBJ1-1; 11 bases line up with TRBD1. From germline, CDR1 is LGHDT and CDR2 YNNKEL (reference sequence). Losses at the gene ends were 4 bases for V and 4 bases for J; bases not matched to a gene: 2. The CDR3 has 14 residues. The DNA for the CDR3 is TGTGCCAGCAGCCGCGGGACAGGGGGCACTGAAGCTTTCTTT. Translated, it gives CASSRGTGGTEAFF.

The V and J genes are TRBV7-2 and TRBJ1-5; the D gene is possibly TRBD1 (5 bases). The V end lost 5 bases, the J end lost 0 bases, and 17 bases lay between the germline ends. Germline V gene data show CDR1 as SGHTA and CDR2 as FQGNSA. The CDR3 loop spans 17 amino acids. This CDR3 is CASSQARGLDSNQPQHF. The CDR3 DNA reads as TGTGCCAGCAGCCAGGCTCGGGGACTGGATAGCAATCAGCCCCAGCATTTT.

The CDR3 bases are TGTGCCAGCTCACCGGGACTAGCGGGGGGAGTACCCTACGAGCAGTACTTC. Residues: CASSPGLAGGVPYEQYF. The chain carries TRBV18 and TRBJ2-7; 15 nucleotides line up with TRBD2. J was trimmed by 2 bases and V by 3 bases; bases with no gene match: 5. The CDR3 spans 17 residues. Germline CDR1 KGHSH, CDR2 LQKENI.

This rearrangement joins TRBV14 to TRBJ2-3; 14 bases align to TRBD2. Germline assignment: CDR1 SGHDN and CDR2 FVKESK. V gave up 0 bases and J gave up 2 bases; unmatched junction bases: 7. This CDR3 contains 19 residues. The CDR3 nucleotides are TGTGCCAGCAGCCAAGACGTTTGGACTAGCGGGGGGTACACAGATACGCAGTATTTT. Protein sequence: CASSQDVWTSGGYTDTQYF.

The chain carries TRBV15 and TRBJ2-7; a possible D gene is TRBD2 (5 bases). Trimming took 1 base from V and 3 from J, leaving 10 bases between them. The CDR3 extends over 14 amino acids. Germline V gene lookup returns CDR1 LNHNV and CDR2 YYDKDF (reference sequence). As DNA, the CDR3 is TGTGCCACCAGCAGAGCTCGGGGAGTCTACGAGCAGTACTTC. Translation: CATSRARGVYEQYF.

As to this clone: Distinct nucleotide sequences in the sample also encode this CDR3. This chain links TRBV12-3 or TRBV12-4 with TRBJ1-1; D remains ambiguous. V was clipped by 0 bases and J by 4 bases, with 6 bases between them. The CDR3 sequence is 13 residues long. The CDR3 protein is CASSLARSTEAFF. The CDR3 DNA sequence: TGTGCCAGCAGTTTAGCGAGGTCCACTGAAGCTTTCTTT.

This clone has a single count. V is TRBV7-8 and J is TRBJ2-7; D is unclear. In germline, CDR1 is SGHVS, CDR2 FQNEAQ. Trimming left V 0 bases short and J 4 bases short, with 7 bases between. This CDR3 comprises 13 residues. The CDR3: CASSLAPGYEQYF. The CDR3, as DNA: TGTGCCAGCAGCTTAGCGCCCGGTTACGAGCAGTACTTC.

CDR3: CASSLVAGTYEQYF. For the CDR3, the DNA is TGTGCCAGCAGCTTAGTTGCCGGTACCTACGAGCAGTACTTC. The gene calls are TRBV7-2 and TRBJ2-7; D not certain. V lost 1 base, J lost 2 bases, and 9 bases lay in between. This CDR3 region has 14 residues. Germline CDR1 SGHTA, CDR2 FQGNSA.

This chain uses TRBV9 with TRBJ2-2; D might be TRBD2 (6 bases). This CDR3 region has 16 residues. Germline values: CDR1 SGDLS, CDR2 YYNGEE. V lost 3 bases, J lost 0 bases, and 12 bases lay in between. As DNA, the CDR3 is TGTGCCAGCAGCGCCTGGACTACCTCGAACACCGGGGAGCTGTTTTTT. Its translation is CASSAWTTSNTGELFF.

The rearrangement joins TRBV4-2 to TRBJ1-2, with D uncertain. CDR1 and CDR2 (germline): LGHNA, YNFKEQ. Trimming removed 0 bases at V and 4 bases at J, with 6 bases between. This CDR3 is built from 13 residues. CDR3 nucleotides: TGTGCCAGCAGCCAAGAACAGTCCTATGGCTACACCTTC. Amino acids: CASSQEQSYGYTF.

This sequence joins TRBV4-3 and TRBJ1-3; D call uncertain. Germline V gives CDR1 LGHNA, CDR2 YSLEER. CDR3 size: 15 residues. The V end was cut by 5 bases, the J end by 0 bases, with 11 bases between. CDR3 nucleotides: TGCGCCAGCAGCACTGTTGCGGACTCTGGAAACACCATATATTTT. It translates to CASSTVADSGNTIYF.

The V call is TRBV7-2, the J call TRBJ2-3; D gene unclear. This CDR3 has 14 amino acids. Trimming shortened V by 5 bases and J by 2 bases, and 11 bases separated the two germline ends. The V gene's germline CDR1 is SGHTA and CDR2 FQGNSA. In DNA form, the CDR3 reads TGTGCCAGCAGCCGGGTTACCTCCACAGATACGCAGTATTTT. This gives the protein CASSRVTSTDTQYF.

The chain carries TRBV29-1 and TRBJ1-2, with a weak D call TRBD1 (5 bases). Germline-derived CDR1 and CDR2 are SQVTM and ANQGSEA. V was clipped by 1 base and J by 4 bases, with 10 bases between them. CDR3 length equals 13 residues. For the CDR3, the DNA is TGCAGCGTTGAAGCAGGGTTCGGCTATGGCTACACCTTC. This encodes CSVEAGFGYGYTF. The full variable domain, rest sourced from reference TRBV29-1 and TRBJ1-2, is SAVISQKPSRDICQRGTSLTIQCQVDSQVTMMFWYRQQPGQSLTLIATANQGSEATYESGFVIDKFPISRPNLTFSTLTVSNMSPEDSSIYLCSVEAGFGYGYTFGSGTRLTVV.

V and J are TRBV6-5 and TRBJ2-7, with 9 bases identical to TRBD1. V lost 7 bases, J lost 0 bases, and 7 bases stayed unmatched. This CDR3 has 15 residues. The germline V gene has CDR1 MNHEY and CDR2 SVGAGI. CDR3 nucleotides: TGTGCCAGCAAAAGGGACAGGGATATCTCCTACGAGCAGTACTTC. Amino acids: CASKRDRDISYEQYF.

This clone was seen a handful of times. The gene calls are TRBV28 and TRBJ2-3; TRBD2 aligns across 11 bases. The CDR3 covers 19 residues. Germline CDR1 reads MDHEN; CDR2 reads SYDVKM. The ends lost 4 bases at V and 7 bases at J; junction bases unmatched: 19. CDR3 region: CASSSDRPLAGASKYTQYF. DNA for the CDR3: TGTGCCAGCAGTTCGGACAGGCCACTAGCGGGGGCGTCCAAGTATACGCAGTATTTT.

The rearrangement uses TRBV7-6 and TRBJ2-7; D may be TRBD1 (6 bases). Germline assignment: CDR1 SGHVS and CDR2 FNYEAQ. Trimming stripped 1 base from V and 5 bases from J, with 18 bases between. The CDR3 consists of 16 residues. CDR3 in DNA: TGTGCCAGCAGCTTAGGGATGGGGCAGGGGATCCACGAGCAGTACTTC. Translating gives CASSLGMGQGIHEQYF.

V and J are TRBV29-1 and TRBJ1-3; weak D call: TRBD1 (6 bases). The CDR3 runs 16 residues. The V end lost 6 bases, the J end lost 3 bases, and 21 bases lay between the germline ends. Germline V gene data show CDR1 as SQVTM and CDR2 as ANQGSEA. CDR3 region: CSVSKSTRGFGNTIYF. The CDR3 bases are TGCAGCGTCTCCAAATCCACCAGGGGCTTTGGAAACACCATATATTTT.

J is TRBJ1-6 and V is TRBV5-4, with TRBD1 identical over 7 bases. J gave up 5 bases and V 4 bases, and 9 bases lay outside the gene matches. This CDR3 region has 16 residues. In germline, CDR1 is SGHNT, CDR2 YYREEE (reference sequence). The CDR3 DNA sequence: TGTGCCAGCAGCCTAGGACCGGGACAGAATAATTCACCCCTCCACTTT. It is translated as CASSLGPGQNNSPLHF.

The CDR3 sequence is CASSDSDYSGNTIYF. The CDR3 nucleotides read TGTGCCAGCAGTGATTCTGACTACTCTGGAAACACCATATATTTT. This sequence joins TRBV2 and TRBJ1-3; D not resolved. CDR3 size: 15 residues. V dropped 3 bases and J dropped 0 bases, with 9 bases sitting between them. In germline, CDR1 is SNHLY, CDR2 FYNNEI.

This clone came up many times. The CDR3 bases are TGTGCCAGCAGCCACGGGACAGGGGCGGCCAAAAACATTCAGTACTTC. This codes for CASSHGTGAAKNIQYF. V usage is TRBV7-9 and J usage is TRBJ2-4, with 10 bases that match TRBD1. With V trimmed by 5 bases and J by 1 base, 5 bases remained unmatched. The germline gives CDR1 SEHNR, CDR2 FQNEAQ (reference sequence). The CDR3 has 16 amino acids.

The chain employs TRBV4-2 and TRBJ2-7; 7 positions match TRBD1. Per germline, CDR1 LGHNA and CDR2 YNFKEQ. With V trimmed by 0 bases and J by 9 bases, 17 bases remained unmatched. There are 17 residues in the CDR3. The CDR3 loop is CASSQDERDSGRMRQYF. The CDR3 DNA is TGTGCCAGCAGCCAAGATGAGAGGGACAGCGGCCGAATGCGGCAGTACTTC.

V and J are TRBV3-1 (or the pseudogene TRBV3-2) and TRBJ2-1, with 9 bases lining up with TRBD1. Germline V CDR1 and CDR2: LGHDT, YNNKEL (reference sequence). After removal of 3 bases from V and 8 bases from J, the junction contained 8 bases not matched to a gene. There are 15 residues in the CDR3. CDR3 DNA sequence: TGTGCCAGCAGCCAGGTTACAGGGGGCCCCGATGAGCAGTTCTTC. Translating gives CASSQVTGGPDEQFF.

This clone was counted once. The rearrangement uses TRBV6-5 and TRBJ2-2; 7 nucleotides line up with TRBD2. The trim removed 8 bases at V and 1 base at J, leaving 4 bases unmatched. Germline lookup yields CDR1 MNHEY and CDR2 SVGAGI. The CDR3 length is 14 residues. The CDR3 spells CASRAGQNTGELFF. The CDR3 DNA sequence: TGTGCCAGCCGAGCGGGGCAGAACACCGGGGAGCTGTTTTTT.